This entry concerns a single T cell receptor (beta chain). Its antigen remains unidentified. This record belongs to a study of T cells after yellow fever vaccination. Study-wide results and limits: Although the secondary response was weaker, it peaked faster, at day 5 versus 15. Primary-vaccination clones mostly resurfaced post-booster (approximately 96% CD4, 75% to 90% CD8).

The CDR3 has 15 residues. The V gene lost 6 bases and the J gene lost 5 bases, with 19 bases spanning the gap. Germline CDR1 reads MNHNS; CDR2 reads SASEGT. TCRdb fed the 5' RACE reads into MiXCR, producing one record per CDR3 protein. Here the sample spans around 600,000 distinct CDR3 sequences, 9% to 15% being singletons. Specimen: PBMCs, collected on the day of the yellow fever booster vaccination. This TCR was sampled from a man in his thirties or forties who received the YFV17D yellow fever vaccine. The rearrangement joins TRBV6-1 to TRBJ2-5; perhaps TRBD2 as D (6 bases). The CDR3, as DNA: TGTGCCAGCAGACTCCCTGCGGAGGGCGGGGAGACCCAGTACTTC. This sequence encodes CASRLPAEGGETQYF.